This TCR beta chain is drawn from a study of blood T cell repertoires in COVID-19. Background on the study: Whether acute or convalescent, the COVID-19 samples came from the United States, Italy and Spain. Sample material is recorded as cDNA or gDNA derived from T cells, B-cell-depleted T cells, or PBMCs.

Study processing details: Counts of nucleated cells, estimated from reference gene primer amplification, were obtained. The assay was immunoSEQ multiplex PCR, and TCRdb's table has in-frame clones only and misses some. The DNA gave D and trimming, while V, J and clone size come from that table. The top ten clones hold nearly 0.95% of a sample with 130,000 to 150,000 clones, around 90% of them seen once. Germline V gene lookup returns CDR1 MNHEY and CDR2 SMNVEV (reference sequence). The CDR3 has 14 residues. J gave up 2 bases and V 6 bases, and 5 bases lay outside the gene matches. This chain joins TRBV27 and TRBJ1-1; 8 nucleotides agree with TRBD1. The TCR originated in a woman aged 50 to 60 with acute or convalescent COVID-19. Sequencing was done on a sample of peripheral blood. CDR3 protein: CASRPGQANTEAFF. The CDR3 DNA is TGTGCCAGCAGGCCGGGACAGGCTAACACTGAAGCTTTCTTT.